This T cell receptor (beta chain) was captured in a study of low-dose radiotherapy and immunotherapy resistance in tumors. Study overall: 1 Gy per fraction was delivered to Cohort 2 every two weeks, for 13 Gy total over 26 weeks. On cycle 1 day 1, patients started four cycles of oral aspirin 300 mg daily.

Alpha- and beta-chain coverage of first-strand cDNA came from TRAV- and TRBV-specific primers. With a constant-region primer and a V-primer adapter, TCRs were subjected to 20 PCR cycles of amplification. It was by in vitro transcription that isolated mRNA was amplified. TCRdb fed the reads into MiXCR, producing one record per CDR3 protein. Of tens of thousands of distinct CDR3 sequences in the sample, less than 25% were seen once. The junction had 9 bases not matched to a gene; V was cut back by 5 bases and J by 1 base. CDR3 length: 18 residues. Germline CDR1 and CDR2: SGHVS and FNYEAQ. As for time point: after trial treatment. Treatment here: LDRT plus nivolumab, ipilimumab, low-dose cyclophosphamide and aspirin (RACIN trial). Donors, who were enrolled in a single-arm phase I dose-escalation trial, received nivolumab, ipilimumab, aspirin, low-dose cyclophosphamide and low-dose radiotherapy.

The sample in question was PBMCs, obtained after low-dose radiotherapy plus immunotherapy. The clonotype comes from a female donor with ovarian cancer. V usage is TRBV7-6 and J usage is TRBJ2-1; TRBD1 agrees at 12 bases. Here the CDR3 reads CASSRSGTGGFSYNEQFF. The CDR3 coding sequence is TGTGCCAGCAGCCGGTCGGGGACAGGGGGCTTTTCCTACAATGAGCAGTTCTTC.